Presented here are 22 T cell receptor beta chains from one specimen sequenced in a study of T cells after yellow fever vaccination. One entry per CDR3 protein, called by TCRdb with MiXCR from the 5' RACE reads. The repertoire holds around 500,000 distinct CDR3 sequences, with roughly 22% as singletons. This specimen consisted of PBMCs, obtained 21 days after the first yellow fever vaccination. These receptors were obtained from a man in his late teens or twenties who received the YFV17D yellow fever vaccine.

This rearrangement joins TRBV27 to TRBJ2-7; D is unresolved. V gave up 3 bases and J gave up 2 bases, with 8 bases separating them. The CDR3 runs to 13 residues. Germline V gene lookup returns CDR1 MNHEY and CDR2 SMNVEV (reference sequence). The CDR3 loop is CASSFTETYEQYV. For the CDR3, the DNA is TGTGCCAGCAGTTTCACGGAGACCTACGAGCAGTACGTC.

V is TRBV18 and J is TRBJ2-3; 12 bases are shared with TRBD2. V lost 3 bases and J lost 0; bases outside the gene matches: 7. This CDR3 region has 18 residues. Germline CDR1 is KGHSH and CDR2 is LQKENI. CDR3 DNA: TGTGCCAGCTCACCCTTCGGACTAGCGGGGAGTAGCACAGATACGCAGTATTTT. Amino acid sequence: CASSPFGLAGSSTDTQYF.

This clonotype was counted a few times. V gene TRBV10-3 combines with J gene TRBJ2-5; 8 bases line up with TRBD2. V lost 4 bases to trimming and J lost 5 bases; unmatched junction nucleotides: 12. This CDR3 region has 16 residues. Germline V lookup: CDR1 ENHRY, CDR2 SYGVKD. This CDR3 is CAISVGVGGAWETQYF. The CDR3 DNA reads as TGTGCCATCAGTGTTGGTGTCGGGGGGGCCTGGGAGACCCAGTACTTC.

This clonotype came up many times. The chain joins TRBV4-3 to TRBJ2-3; TRBD2 might be the D (6 bases). This CDR3 comprises 17 residues. V lost 0 bases and J 0 bases, leaving 13 bases between the germline ends. Looked up from germline, CDR1 is LGHNA and CDR2 is YSLEER. CDR3 sequence (DNA): TGCGCCAGCAGCCAAGATATAGGGACTTCAAGCACAGATACGCAGTATTTT. Its protein is CASSQDIGTSSTDTQYF.

The chain combines TRBV9 with TRBJ2-2; D unclear. V lost 0 bases, J lost 4 bases, and 10 bases lay in between. From germline, CDR1 is SGDLS and CDR2 YYNGEE. CDR3 length equals 15 residues. The DNA for the CDR3 is TGTGCCAGCAGCGTAGTGGGTATCAGCACCGGGGAGCTGTTTTTT. Translation gives CASSVVGISTGELFF.

The chain has TRBV29-1 and TRBJ2-1; D gene uncertain. This CDR3 comprises 11 residues. The germline V gene has CDR1 SQVTM and CDR2 ANQGSEA. V dropped 3 bases and J dropped 6 bases, with 6 bases sitting between them. The CDR3 here is CSVDSFNEQFF. Here the CDR3 DNA reads TGCAGCGTTGACTCGTTCAATGAGCAGTTCTTC.

This clonotype was seen repeatedly, ten times or more. The rearrangement links TRBV12-3 or TRBV12-4 to TRBJ2-3, with a weak D call TRBD1 (5 bases). The V gene lost 3 bases and the J gene lost 7 bases, with 20 bases spanning the gap. The CDR3 extends over 16 amino acids. The CDR3 is CASSLGPDQVKYTQYF. The CDR3 DNA reads TGTGCCAGCAGTTTGGGGCCGGACCAAGTCAAGTATACGCAGTATTTT.

As regards this clonotype: It may be a read error: a sequence one base away is much more abundant. The chain combines TRBV4-2 with TRBJ2-7, with 7 bases aligning to TRBD1. The CDR3 contains 14 residues. The germline CDR1 and CDR2 sequences are LGHNA and YNFKEQ. The CDR3 reads CVSSQAGTAYEQYF. The DNA of the CDR3 is TGTGTCAGCAGCCAAGCCGGGACAGCCTACGAGCAGTACTTC.

The chain has TRBV4-1 and TRBJ1-5; TRBD1 aligns across 10 bases. This CDR3 comprises 15 residues. V dropped 5 bases and J dropped 6; count of bases not matched to a gene: 7. Germline V gene sequence: CDR1 MGHRA, CDR2 YSYEKL. Here the CDR3 DNA reads TGCGCCAGCAGCATCACGACAGGGGGCCTTCAGCCCCAGCATTTT. Encoded protein: CASSITTGGLQPQHF.

This clonotype showed up just once. This clone may be a read error of a much larger clone one base away. The gene calls are TRBV5-1 and TRBJ2-1, with 10 bases aligning to TRBD2. Trimming took 7 bases from V and 8 from J; bases not matched to a gene: 12. The CDR3 runs to 15 residues. Germline-derived CDR1 and CDR2 are SGHRS and YFSETQ. The DNA of the CDR3 is TGCGCCAGCGGCGCCCCTAGCGGGGGAGGGTATGAGCAGTTCTTC. Amino acids: CASGAPSGGGYEQFF.

This chain connects TRBV12-3 or TRBV12-4 to TRBJ2-7; unclear D gene. The CDR3 sequence is 12 residues long. V lost 8 bases to trimming and J lost 8 bases, with 16 bases between them. The CDR3 DNA follows: TGTGCCAGCGGGGATCCCAGAAACAAGCAGTACTTC. Amino acids: CASGDPRNKQYF.

The chain uses TRBV7-9 and TRBJ2-1, with D uncertain. The CDR3 is made up of 14 amino acids. The germline V and J ends were trimmed by 5 bases and 6 bases, with 14 bases remaining between them. Germline lookup yields CDR1 SEHNR and CDR2 FQNEAQ (reference sequence). CDR3 sequence (DNA): TGTGCCAGCAGCCCCAAGAATGTGGGCAATGAGCAGTTCTTC. Its translation is CASSPKNVGNEQFF.

The V and J genes are TRBV12-3 or TRBV12-4 and TRBJ2-3; TRBD2 agrees at 11 bases. The trim removed 6 bases at V and 6 bases at J, leaving 11 bases unmatched. The CDR3 consists of 16 residues. The CDR3 protein is CASSSRLAGTGDTQYF. In DNA form, the CDR3 reads TGTGCCAGCAGCTCCAGACTAGCGGGGACGGGCGATACGCAGTATTTT.

Only a few counts were recorded for this clonotype. The rearrangement joins TRBV6-2 or TRBV6-3 to TRBJ2-1; D call uncertain. The germline V gene has CDR1 MNHEY and CDR2 SVGEGT. This CDR3 region has 13 residues. Trimming took off 5 bases at V and 10 bases at J, with 15 bases between the two ends. CDR3 sequence: CASSPGPTREQFF. As DNA, the CDR3 is TGTGCCAGCAGTCCCGGCCCAACCCGGGAGCAGTTCTTC.

This chain uses TRBV3-1 with TRBJ2-7; unclear D gene. There are 17 residues in the CDR3. Trimming stripped 0 bases from V and 0 bases from J, with 15 bases between. Germline CDR1 reads LGHDT; CDR2 reads YNNKEL (reference sequence). CDR3 protein: CASSQDQAPVHSYEQYF. The CDR3 DNA is TGTGCCAGCAGCCAAGATCAAGCCCCCGTTCACTCCTACGAGCAGTACTTC.

This clonotype was seen more than once but under ten times. This chain joins TRBV6-1 and TRBJ2-7, with 8 bases lining up with TRBD2. This CDR3 comprises 15 residues. CDR1 is MNHNS and CDR2 is SASEGT in the germline V gene. The V and J ends lost 1 base and 5 bases, in that order; junction bases with no gene match: 7. The CDR3 spells CASSEESGGVHEQYF. The CDR3 DNA is TGTGCCAGCAGTGAAGAATCGGGGGGGGTCCACGAGCAGTACTTC.

The chain joins TRBV11-1 to TRBJ2-5; D gene uncertain. The V end was cut by 3 bases, the J end by 7 bases, with 12 bases between. The germline CDR1 and CDR2 sequences are SGHAT and FQDESV (reference sequence). The CDR3 is 13 residues long. CDR3 in DNA: TGTGCCAGCAGCTTTGCGCAGGTCGGGACCCAGTACTTC. Translating it yields CASSFAQVGTQYF. Looking up the rest from reference TRBV11-1 and TRBJ2-5 gives the full variable domain: EAEVAQSPRYKITEKSQAVAFWCDPISGHATLYWYRQILGQGPELLVQFQDESVVDDSQLPKDRFSAERLKGVDSTLKIQPAELGDSAMYLCASSFAQVGTQYFGPGTRLLVL.

This clonotype was seen a few times. The chain combines TRBV29-1 with TRBJ1-1; D possibly corresponds to TRBD1 (5 bases). The CDR3 has 13 residues. Germline V gene lookup returns CDR1 SQVTM and CDR2 ANQGSEA. CDR3 protein: CTQSRDQNTEAFF. The CDR3 bases are TGCACTCAGTCACGGGACCAGAACACTGAAGCTTTCTTT.

The V gene is TRBV7-2, the J gene TRBJ1-1; D uncertain. The CDR3 has 13 amino acids. The V and J ends lost 7 bases and 0 bases respectively, with 9 bases between them. CDR1 is SGHTA, CDR2 FQGNSA, per germline. The CDR3 reads CASKIGMNTEAFF. The CDR3 DNA is TGTGCCAGCAAAATAGGGATGAACACTGAAGCTTTCTTT.

CDR3 nucleotide sequence: TGTGCCAGTGCTCCGACTAGCGCCGGAGAAGATACGCAGTATTTT. Its translation is CASAPTSAGEDTQYF. This chain uses TRBV19 with TRBJ2-3; TRBD2 agrees at 8 bases. Germline V gene lookup returns CDR1 LNHDA and CDR2 SQIVND (reference sequence). Trimming at V came to 8 bases and at J to 5 bases, leaving 12 bases not matched to a gene. The CDR3 is 15 residues long.

This clonotype was counted many times. V and J are TRBV11-2 and TRBJ1-1; D is undetermined. The CDR3 covers 12 residues. V was shortened by 5 bases and J by 4 bases, with 8 bases between the two germline ends. CDR1 is SGHAT, CDR2 FQNNGV, per germline. DNA for the CDR3: TGTGCCAGCAGCCCCCGGGGCACTGAAGCTTTCTTT. This translates into CASSPRGTEAFF.

This clonotype was seen many times. The CDR3 nucleotides are TGTGCCACCAGCAGAGTAATGGCAGGGCGAACTGGCGAGCAGTACTTC. Its translation: CATSRVMAGRTGEQYF. This rearrangement joins TRBV15 to TRBJ2-7, with a possible D match to TRBD1 (5 bases). Germline values: CDR1 LNHNV, CDR2 YYDKDF (reference sequence). This CDR3 is 16 amino acids long. Trimming took 1 base from V and 6 from J, leaving 19 bases between them.